The 25 T cell receptor beta chains below come from one sample, sequenced in a study of blood T cell repertoires in COVID-19. Clones were read by immunoSEQ multiplex PCR, and TCRdb kept only the in-frame ones, dropping some. The sample includes tens of thousands of clones, roughly 80% of them seen just once. Sequencing was performed on peripheral blood. Receptors were obtained from a man between 65 and 85 years old with active COVID-19.

This clone has just a few counts. The chain links TRBV30 to TRBJ2-1, with D perhaps TRBD2 (6 bases). Germline V gene data show CDR1 as GTSNPN and CDR2 as SVGIG (reference sequence). The CDR3 covers 15 residues. The germline V and J ends were trimmed by 3 bases and 8 bases, with 20 bases remaining between them. CDR3 coding DNA: TGTGCCTGGAGGGGCTCTGGCCGGGAGTCGGATGAGCAGTTCTTC. Its protein is CAWRGSGRESDEQFF.

This chain connects TRBV9 to TRBJ1-3; 8 bases fit TRBD1. The CDR3 totals 17 residues. From germline, CDR1 is SGDLS and CDR2 YYNGEE. V shed 4 bases, J shed 0 bases, and the junction held 9 bases outside the gene matches. CDR3 residues: CASSYRTGTSSGNTIYF. For the CDR3, the DNA is TGTGCCAGCAGCTACCGGACAGGGACGAGCTCTGGAAACACCATATATTTT. The full variable domain, with the rest looked up from reference TRBV9 and TRBJ1-3, is DSGVTQTPKHLITATGQRVTLRCSPRSGDLSVYWYQQSLDQGLQFLIQYYNGEERAKGNILERFSAQQFPDLHSELNLSSLELGDSALYFCASSYRTGTSSGNTIYFGEGSWLTVV.

The chain employs TRBV9 and TRBJ1-4; no firm D call. The CDR3 is 15 residues long. Trimming cost V 0 bases and J 5 bases, with 11 bases left between them. CDR1 and CDR2 (germline): SGDLS, YYNGEE. CDR3 coding DNA: TGTGCCAGCAGCGTAGCAATAGGAGACAATGAAAAACTGTTTTTT. Encoded protein: CASSVAIGDNEKLFF.

The rearrangement joins TRBV18 to TRBJ2-1; 7 bases agree with TRBD2. The CDR3 has 17 amino acids. Germline V lookup: CDR1 KGHSH, CDR2 LQKENI. Trimming removed 1 base from V and 5 bases from J; junction bases left unmatched: 11. CDR3 in DNA: TGTGCCAGCTCACCACTTGACGGCGGGAGCGGTAACAATGAGCAGTTCTTC. Its translation is CASSPLDGGSGNNEQFF.

V gene TRBV5-1 combines with J gene TRBJ2-2; TRBD1 agrees at 7 bases. V was pared by 1 base and J by 5 bases, with 2 bases of the junction left unmatched. This CDR3 is built from 14 residues. Germline loops: CDR1 SGHRS, CDR2 YFSETQ. The CDR3 reads CASSLRTGTGELFF. CDR3 coding DNA: TGCGCCAGCAGCTTGAGGACAGGTACCGGGGAGCTGTTTTTT.

The chain uses TRBV9 and TRBJ2-1; D unresolved. The V gene's germline CDR1 is SGDLS and CDR2 YYNGEE. The CDR3 totals 16 residues. Trimming took 0 bases from V and 0 from J, leaving 10 bases between them. The CDR3 DNA follows: TGTGCCAGCAGCGTAGGAGGAGTGAGCTCCTACAATGAGCAGTTCTTC. Translated, it gives CASSVGGVSSYNEQFF.

The chain has TRBV24-1 and TRBJ2-1, with 11 bases lining up with TRBD2. CDR1 and CDR2 from the germline V gene are KGHDR and SFDVKD. Germline trimming cut 4 bases from V and 7 bases from J; bases unmatched to any gene: 5. The CDR3 is 15 amino acids. CDR3 coding DNA: TGTGCCACCAGTGACACTAGCGGGAGTGGTAATGAGCAGTTCTTC. It translates to CATSDTSGSGNEQFF.

The V gene is TRBV19, the J gene TRBJ2-2; no firm D call. This CDR3 comprises 15 residues. Germline V gene lookup returns CDR1 LNHDA and CDR2 SQIVND (reference sequence). V was clipped by 5 bases and J by 6 bases, with 16 bases between them. The CDR3 nucleotides read TGTGCCAGTAGTTTTTTCACCCTAGTCGCCGGGGAGCTGTTTTTT. Its translation: CASSFFTLVAGELFF.

This chain joins TRBV5-1 and TRBJ2-2; 10 nucleotides match TRBD2. Germline CDR1 is SGHRS and CDR2 is YFSETQ. This CDR3 is 18 amino acids long. V was clipped by 0 bases and J by 0 bases; unmatched bases: 5. The CDR3 region is CASSLGRAGGTNTGELFF. The CDR3 region has the DNA TGCGCCAGCAGCTTGGGTCGAGCGGGAGGGACGAACACCGGGGAGCTGTTTTTT.

This clone was recorded once. This chain uses TRBV7-3 with TRBJ2-3; 13 nucleotides align to TRBD2. CDR1 and CDR2 from the germline V gene are SGHTA and FQGTGA. This CDR3 region has 19 residues. The trim removed 0 bases at V and 4 bases at J, leaving 10 bases unmatched. The CDR3: CASSLTATLAGGHADTQYF. The CDR3 DNA follows: TGTGCCAGCAGCTTAACGGCCACACTAGCGGGGGGGCACGCAGATACGCAGTATTTT.

For the CDR3, the DNA is TGTGCCAGCAGCTCAGGACTAGCGGGACTTAACGAGCAGTACTTC. Protein product: CASSSGLAGLNEQYF. The chain carries TRBV13 and TRBJ2-7; 12 bases match TRBD2. In germline, CDR1 is PRHDT, CDR2 FYEKMQ (reference sequence). The CDR3 contains 15 residues. The V gene end was trimmed by 4 bases and the J gene end by 5 bases; junction bases not matched to a gene: 6.

The rearrangement joins TRBV28 to TRBJ1-5; possibly TRBD1 for D (6 bases). This CDR3 region has 16 residues. The germline V and J ends were trimmed by 4 bases and 2 bases, with 15 bases remaining between them. Per the germline V gene, CDR1 is MDHEN and CDR2 is SYDVKM. The CDR3: CASSSLHRDGNQPQHF. CDR3 DNA sequence: TGTGCCAGCAGTTCACTCCACAGGGATGGCAATCAGCCCCAGCATTTT.

The chain has TRBV4-1 and TRBJ2-1; D may be TRBD2 (5 bases). V was cut by 3 bases and J by 2 bases, with 14 bases left in between. Germline CDR1 MGHRA, CDR2 YSYEKL. This CDR3 spans 16 amino acids. CDR3 DNA sequence: TGCGCCAGCAGCCAGCCCCGGGATACACCCTACAATGAGCAGTTCTTC. Translating gives CASSQPRDTPYNEQFF.

CDR3 sequence (DNA): TGTGCCTGGAGTGTACTGCCGGGGGGAGGGGAAAAACTGTTTTTT. This sequence encodes CAWSVLPGGGEKLFF. The chain carries TRBV30 and TRBJ1-4; D is perhaps TRBD1 (5 bases). Trimming left V 0 bases short and J 8 bases short, with 16 bases between. The germline V gene encodes CDR1 GTSNPN and CDR2 SVGIG (reference sequence). This CDR3 has 15 amino acids.

The chain links TRBV18 to TRBJ2-7; TRBD2 agrees at 13 bases. The CDR3 runs 15 residues. The J segment lost 2 bases and the V segment lost 5 bases, leaving 3 bases of the junction unmatched. Germline lookup yields CDR1 KGHSH and CDR2 LQKENI. The CDR3 spells CASSAGLAGTYEQYF. CDR3 nucleotide sequence: TGTGCCAGCTCAGCGGGACTAGCGGGAACCTACGAGCAGTACTTC.

V and J are TRBV6-6 and TRBJ2-7, with D perhaps matching TRBD2 (5 bases). From germline, CDR1 is MNHNY and CDR2 SVGAGI (reference sequence). Trimming stripped 6 bases from V and 4 bases from J, with 19 bases between. This CDR3 has 15 residues. The CDR3 region is CASRPPGMRGYEQYF. Here the CDR3 DNA reads TGTGCCAGCAGACCTCCTGGCATGAGAGGGTACGAGCAGTACTTC.

J is TRBJ2-7 and V is TRBV12-3 or TRBV12-4, with 8 bases identical to TRBD1. The CDR3 runs to 13 residues. V lost 6 bases, J lost 6 bases, and 7 bases stayed unmatched. The CDR3 here is CASRRQGSFEQYF. The CDR3 nucleotides read TGTGCCAGCAGACGACAGGGGTCGTTCGAGCAGTACTTC.

The chain employs TRBV2 and TRBJ1-1; TRBD1 agrees at 7 bases. This CDR3 is built from 14 residues. The trim removed 6 bases at V and 0 bases at J, leaving 4 bases unmatched. Germline V gives CDR1 SNHLY, CDR2 FYNNEI. The CDR3 DNA reads as TGTGCCAGCAGGGATGGACAGGTGAACACTGAAGCTTTCTTT. Protein product: CASRDGQVNTEAFF.

The J gene is TRBJ2-3, the V gene TRBV19; no firm D call. Germline V CDR1 and CDR2: LNHDA, SQIVND (reference sequence). V lost 5 bases and J lost 0, with 21 bases in between. CDR3 size: 18 residues. Here the CDR3 reads CASSLQPPTQISTDTQYF. The CDR3 coding sequence is TGTGCCAGTAGTCTCCAGCCCCCGACACAAATAAGCACAGATACGCAGTATTTT.

The chain recombines TRBV6-6 with TRBJ2-1; TRBD1 aligns across 7 bases. The germline V gene encodes CDR1 MNHNY and CDR2 SVGAGI (reference sequence). This CDR3 is built from 15 residues. J lost 3 bases, V lost 5 bases, and 7 bases had no gene match. Here the CDR3 DNA reads TGTGCCAGCAGTCACAAGGCAGGGGGCTACAATGAGCAGTTCTTC. Residues: CASSHKAGGYNEQFF.

V and J are TRBV7-2 and TRBJ2-2; maybe TRBD1 (6 bases). The CDR3 has 16 amino acids. The V end lost 3 bases, the J end lost 0 bases, and 11 bases lay between the germline ends. The germline V gene encodes CDR1 SGHTA and CDR2 FQGNSA. CDR3 sequence: CASSLAGTTNTGELFF. The DNA of the CDR3 is TGTGCCAGCAGCTTGGCCGGGACAACGAACACCGGGGAGCTGTTTTTT. The entire variable domain, with the rest obtained from reference TRBV7-2 and TRBJ2-2, is as follows: GAGVSQSPSNKVTEKGKDVELRCDPISGHTALYWYRQSLGQGLEFLIYFQGNSAPDKSGLPSDRFSAERTGGSVSTLTIQRTQQEDSAVYLCASSLAGTTNTGELFFGEGSRLTVL.

V usage is TRBV7-2 and J usage is TRBJ1-1; D possibly corresponds to TRBD1 (5 bases). The ends were cut back, 4 bases at V and 8 bases at J, with 14 bases in the middle. The CDR3 loop spans 13 amino acids. CDR1 and CDR2 from the germline V gene are SGHTA and FQGNSA. The CDR3 is CASSWAGEAEAFF. Here the CDR3 DNA reads TGTGCCAGCAGCTGGGCGGGGGAGGCGGAAGCTTTCTTT.

The chain employs TRBV5-1 and TRBJ2-1; D possibly corresponds to TRBD1 (6 bases). V lost 1 base and J lost 6, with 11 bases in between. From germline, CDR1 is SGHRS and CDR2 YFSETQ. CDR3 length: 14 residues. The CDR3, as DNA: TGCGCCAGCAGCTTGACGGCAGGGGTCAATGAGCAGTTCTTC. Amino acids: CASSLTAGVNEQFF.

This rearrangement joins TRBV5-4 to TRBJ2-3; weak D call: TRBD2 (6 bases). V shed 2 bases and J shed 4 bases, with 11 bases lying between them. The CDR3 loop spans 14 amino acids. Germline CDR1 is SGHNT and CDR2 is YYREEE (reference sequence). CDR3 nucleotides: TGTGCCAGCAGCTTAGTCGGGGGTTCAGATACGCAGTATTTT. It codes for CASSLVGGSDTQYF.

The J gene is TRBJ2-1, the V gene TRBV6-5; D is perhaps TRBD1 (5 bases). V was cut by 0 bases and J by 2 bases, with 8 bases left in between. CDR3 length: 15 residues. The germline V gene encodes CDR1 MNHEY and CDR2 SVGAGI. The chain's CDR3 is CASSYSAGTYNEQFF. CDR3 DNA: TGTGCCAGCAGTTACTCGGCAGGGACCTACAATGAGCAGTTCTTC.